The next 21 T cell receptor beta chains were all read from a single sample in a study of shared clonotypes between healthy human individuals. Clones were sequenced by immunoSEQ multiplex PCR, and TCRdb holds only the in-frame ones, with some missing. This sample has about 2.2 million clones, with about 93% found just once. In the naive CD8 group, cells lacked CD45RO and were positively selected for CCR7, so terminally differentiated effector memory CD45RA+ cells were left out. Sequenced: naive CD8+ T cells from PBMCs. These receptors originate from a man aged 18 to 29 in good health. Some clones in this sample may be carry-over from other donors' samples.

The chain employs TRBV6-4 and TRBJ2-5; possible D gene TRBD1, 6 bases. The germline V gene has CDR1 MRHNA and CDR2 SNTAGT. The V gene lost 10 bases and the J gene lost 4 bases, with 16 bases spanning the gap. CDR3 length: 13 residues. The CDR3, as DNA: TGTGCCATCACACAGGGAGTCAGAGAGACCCAGTACTTC. This codes for CAITQGVRETQYF.

V and J are TRBV6-6 and TRBJ2-7; D unresolved. Deletions cut 7 bases from V and 6 bases from J, with 13 bases between. The CDR3 totals 12 residues. The germline V gene encodes CDR1 MNHNY and CDR2 SVGAGI (reference sequence). The CDR3 DNA reads as TGTGCCAGCATCGGCAGCTCGGGCGAGCAGTACTTC. Amino acids: CASIGSSGEQYF.

Turning to this clone: Other DNA sequences in this sample translate to the same CDR3. The rearrangement uses TRBV5-1 and TRBJ2-7; D gene unclear. Germline V gives CDR1 SGHRS, CDR2 YFSETQ. CDR3 length: 14 amino acids. V dropped 1 base and J dropped 2 bases, with 10 bases sitting between them. In nucleotides, the CDR3 is TGCGCCAGCAGCTTGCGGACGGAAACCTACGAGCAGTACTTC. Residues: CASSLRTETYEQYF.

The J gene is TRBJ2-3, the V gene TRBV27; tentative D call: TRBD2 (5 bases). This CDR3 contains 15 residues. V lost 4 bases, J lost 0 bases, and 11 bases lay in between. Germline lookup yields CDR1 MNHEY and CDR2 SMNVEV (reference sequence). The CDR3 protein is CASSSGYGSTDTQYF. The CDR3 coding sequence is TGTGCCAGCAGTTCGGGATACGGAAGCACAGATACGCAGTATTTT.

CDR3 nucleotides: TGTGCCAGCAGCTTGGCGGACAGGGCCCAAGAGACCCAGTACTTC. Translation gives CASSLADRAQETQYF. V is TRBV7-9 and J is TRBJ2-5; 8 bases map to TRBD1. CDR1 SEHNR and CDR2 FQNEAQ come from the germline V gene (reference sequence). V lost 3 bases and J lost 1; bases outside the gene matches: 4. The CDR3 has 15 amino acids.

This clone was seen a few times. The chain has TRBV28 and TRBJ1-1; D is perhaps TRBD1 (5 bases). The V and J ends lost 6 bases and 1 base respectively, with 18 bases between them. This CDR3 comprises 16 residues. Germline V CDR1 and CDR2: MDHEN, SYDVKM. CDR3 bases: TGTGCCAGCAGGATCCAAGGACACACTGAGAACACTGAAGCTTTCTTT. Residues: CASRIQGHTENTEAFF.

This clone was picked up a small number of times. Other DNA sequences of this sample code for an identical CDR3. The CDR3 reads CASSLGLAGGYEQYF. CDR3 nucleotides: TGTGCCAGCAGCTTAGGACTAGCGGGAGGCTACGAGCAGTACTTC. The chain links TRBV7-9 to TRBJ2-7, with 13 bases that match TRBD2. Germline CDR1 and CDR2: SEHNR and FQNEAQ (reference sequence). J gave up 3 bases and V 1 base, and 0 bases lay outside the gene matches. The CDR3 extends over 15 amino acids.

The V gene is TRBV9, the J gene TRBJ2-3, with D possibly matching TRBD1 (6 bases). The CDR3 length is 18 residues. V shed 3 bases and J shed 5 bases, with 25 bases lying between them. Germline values: CDR1 SGDLS, CDR2 YYNGEE. Here the CDR3 DNA reads TGTGCCAGCAGCGCAACACGGGACAAATTTACCCCACAAGATACGCAGTATTTT. This encodes CASSATRDKFTPQDTQYF.

This clone was seen only a few times. The CDR3 loop is CAWSVIRDYGYTF. Here the CDR3 DNA reads TGTGCCTGGAGTGTAATCAGGGACTATGGCTACACCTTC. The rearrangement uses TRBV30 and TRBJ1-2; D possibly corresponds to TRBD1 (5 bases). V lost 0 bases and J lost 3, with 8 bases in between. The length of the CDR3 is 13 residues. Germline assignment: CDR1 GTSNPN and CDR2 SVGIG (reference sequence).

With regard to this clone: The sample has other DNA sequences that encode this CDR3 too. The chain recombines TRBV6-1 with TRBJ2-7, with 10 bases identical to TRBD1. This CDR3 has 16 residues. Germline V gene data show CDR1 as MNHNS and CDR2 as SASEGT. Losses at the gene ends were 2 bases for V and 2 bases for J; bases not matched to a gene: 6. CDR3 sequence: CASSESIGTGAYEQYF. The CDR3 nucleotides are TGTGCCAGCAGTGAAAGCATAGGGACAGGGGCCTACGAGCAGTACTTC.

The rearrangement joins TRBV28 to TRBJ2-7; D may match TRBD1 or TRBD2 (5 bases each). This CDR3 contains 13 residues. Trimming removed 8 bases from V and 9 bases from J, with 20 bases in between. Germline lookup yields CDR1 MDHEN and CDR2 SYDVKM. The CDR3 reads CASSENVGRSQYF. CDR3 DNA sequence: TGTGCCAGCTCCGAGAATGTGGGACGCTCGCAGTACTTC. Looking up the rest from reference TRBV28 and TRBJ2-7 gives the full variable domain: DVKVTQSSRYLVKRTGEKVFLECVQDMDHENMFWYRQDPGLGLRLIYFSYDVKMKEKGDIPEGYSVSREKKERFSLILESASTNQTSMYLCASSENVGRSQYFGPGTRLTVT.

About this clone: This sample includes further DNA sequences coding for the same CDR3. V gene TRBV5-6 combines with J gene TRBJ2-2, with D perhaps being TRBD1 or TRBD2 (5 bases each). Trimming cost V 4 bases and J 4 bases, with 11 bases left between them. Germline loops: CDR1 SGHDT, CDR2 YYEEEE. This CDR3 comprises 14 residues. The CDR3 spells CASSLGTGTGELFF. For the CDR3, the DNA is TGTGCCAGCAGCCTTGGGACGGGCACCGGGGAGCTGTTTTTT.

The chain couples TRBV5-3 to TRBJ2-1; D could derive from TRBD1 or TRBD2 (5 bases each). TRBV5-3 is treated as an ORF (open reading frame) with a function not yet certain. This CDR3 region has 15 residues. The germline V and J ends were trimmed by 3 bases and 9 bases, with 19 bases remaining between them. The CDR3, as DNA: TGTGCCAGAAGCTCATCCCCGGGACGCTCCCTTGAGCAGTTCTTC. This encodes CARSSSPGRSLEQFF.

Turning to this clone: This may be a read error, as it is one base from a much larger clone. The identical CDR3 is also encoded by other nucleotide sequences in the sample. This chain connects TRBV6-5 to TRBJ1-1; no clear D gene. V was trimmed by 4 bases and J by 1 base, leaving 1 base between them. CDR1 and CDR2 from the germline V gene are MNHEY and SVGAGI. The CDR3 totals 11 residues. This chain's CDR3 is CASSSNTEAFF. CDR3 DNA: TGTGCCAGCAGTTCGAACACTGAAGCTTTCTTT.

This chain joins TRBV9 and TRBJ2-7; D remains unclear. V was trimmed by 3 bases and J by 7 bases, leaving 17 bases between them. The CDR3 spans 14 residues. Germline V gene sequence: CDR1 SGDLS, CDR2 YYNGEE. CDR3 nucleotide sequence: TGTGCCAGCAGCGCACCTTATAAGGCGGCTGAGCAGTACTTC. Translating it yields CASSAPYKAAEQYF.

CDR3 loop: CASSIRNGLTDTQYF. CDR3 nucleotide sequence: TGTGCCAGCAGCATTCGGAATGGACTCACAGATACGCAGTATTTT. This sequence joins TRBV9 and TRBJ2-3; D might be TRBD2 (5 bases). The CDR3 covers 15 residues. The V end lost 4 bases, the J end lost 2 bases, and 14 bases lay between the germline ends. CDR1 and CDR2 (germline): SGDLS, YYNGEE.

The chain uses TRBV4-1 and TRBJ2-7, with D perhaps matching TRBD2 (5 bases). Germline lookup yields CDR1 MGHRA and CDR2 YSYEKL. The CDR3 extends over 15 amino acids. V shed 0 bases and J shed 2 bases, with 11 bases lying between them. In DNA form, the CDR3 reads TGCGCCAGCAGCCAAGATTCGGCGCGGGCCTACGAGCAGTACTTC. Residues: CASSQDSARAYEQYF.

The rearrangement links TRBV7-2 to TRBJ2-7; D is possibly TRBD2 (6 bases). CDR3 length: 13 amino acids. Trimming took off 8 bases at V and 6 bases at J, with 17 bases between the two ends. CDR1 and CDR2 from the germline V gene are SGHTA and FQGNSA. As DNA, the CDR3 is TGTGCCAGCGGCGGGACCGGGGCGGGCGAGCAGTACTTC. Amino acids: CASGGTGAGEQYF.

This sequence joins TRBV19 and TRBJ1-2, with D possibly being TRBD1 (5 bases). The CDR3 covers 12 residues. Germline V gene data show CDR1 as LNHDA and CDR2 as SQIVND (reference sequence). The germline V and J ends were trimmed by 6 bases and 4 bases, with 9 bases remaining between them. The CDR3 here is CASSSGRYGYTF. CDR3 DNA sequence: TGTGCCAGTAGCTCGGGACGCTATGGCTACACCTTC.

This chain links TRBV15 with TRBJ2-7; 7 nucleotides align to TRBD2. V trimming: 0 bases; J trimming: 3 bases; junction bases outside the gene matches: 17. There are 19 residues in the CDR3. CDR1 is LNHNV, CDR2 YYDKDF, per germline (reference sequence). CDR3 DNA sequence: TGTGCCACCAGCAGAGATCCCTTAGGGAGGGCGGGAGTAATCTACGAGCAGTACTTC. The encoded protein is CATSRDPLGRAGVIYEQYF.

The chain combines TRBV6-5 with TRBJ2-7; D remains ambiguous. Germline V CDR1 and CDR2: MNHEY, SVGAGI. This CDR3 is built from 16 residues. Trimming removed 1 base at V and 7 bases at J, with 20 bases between. The CDR3 DNA follows: TGTGCCAGCAGTTACTACCCGACAACCTCCTTAGGAGAGCAGTACTTC. Amino acids: CASSYYPTTSLGEQYF.